This passage covers 15 T cell receptor beta chains from one sample sequenced in a study of beta chain features in type 1 diabetes. Of the isolated RNA, all was reverse transcribed, and so the sequenced material was expressed TCRB transcripts. Profiling relied on immunoSEQ multiplex PCR, and the TCRdb table lists in-frame clones only, not all of them. This sample has 150,000 to 160,000 clones, with around 10% found just once. Source material: central memory CD4+ T cells from blood. These receptors were taken from a man aged 18 to 29 in good health.

This chain connects TRBV4-3 to TRBJ2-7; 12 positions agree with TRBD2. Trimming at V came to 2 bases and at J to 1 base, leaving 3 bases not matched to a gene. The CDR3 consists of 16 residues. Germline V lookup: CDR1 LGHNA, CDR2 YSLEER. CDR3 DNA sequence: TGCGCCAGCAGCCAACTAGCGGGAGGGCTTTCCTACGAGCAGTACTTC. Translating gives CASSQLAGGLSYEQYF.

The CDR3 DNA sequence: TGTGCCATCAGTGGGTCGGGAGGGCTTTACAATGAGCAGTTCTTC. Its protein is CAISGSGGLYNEQFF. The rearrangement links TRBV10-3 to TRBJ2-1; 8 positions agree with TRBD2. This CDR3 region has 15 residues. Per the germline V gene, CDR1 is ENHRY and CDR2 is SYGVKD. J was trimmed by 4 bases and V by 4 bases; bases with no gene match: 6.

This rearrangement joins TRBV7-9 to TRBJ2-7; 8 nucleotides match TRBD1. Losses at the gene ends were 4 bases for V and 1 base for J; bases not matched to a gene: 6. CDR3 length: 15 residues. Germline CDR1 is SEHNR and CDR2 is FQNEAQ (reference sequence). The CDR3 sequence is CASSSPDRASYEQYF. The CDR3 nucleotides read TGTGCCAGCAGCTCCCCGGACAGGGCTTCCTACGAGCAGTACTTC.

The rearrangement joins TRBV6-1 to TRBJ1-5; TRBD1 is a possible D gene (6 bases). This CDR3 is built from 17 residues. Germline V gene data show CDR1 as MNHNS and CDR2 as SASEGT. The V end lost 4 bases, the J end lost 0 bases, and 16 bases lay between the germline ends. This CDR3 is CASSGAGGSVSNQPQHF. CDR3 coding DNA: TGTGCCAGCAGTGGGGCGGGGGGCAGTGTTAGCAATCAGCCCCAGCATTTT.

The CDR3 sequence: CSPGEETQYF. In DNA form, the CDR3 reads TGCAGCCCTGGGGAAGAGACCCAGTACTTC. The chain couples TRBV20-1 to TRBJ2-5; D is unresolved. CDR1 and CDR2 from the germline V gene are DFQATT and SNEGSKA (reference sequence). CDR3 size: 10 residues.

This clone was seen a few times. The gene calls are TRBV4-3 and TRBJ2-6; D is ambiguous. V gave up 1 base and J gave up 4 bases, with 14 bases separating them. CDR1 and CDR2 (germline): LGHNA, YSLEER. The CDR3 contains 17 residues. The CDR3 reads CASSQGPALTGANVLTF. The CDR3 DNA reads TGCGCCAGCAGCCAAGGGCCGGCGTTGACCGGGGCCAACGTCCTGACTTTC.

This clone was seen more than once but under ten times. This chain links TRBV6-5 with TRBJ2-7; 8 bases agree with TRBD1. The ends lost 8 bases at V and 6 bases at J; junction bases unmatched: 9. Germline assignment: CDR1 MNHEY and CDR2 SVGAGI. This CDR3 has 13 residues. The CDR3 here is CASGRTGPFEQYF. The CDR3 nucleotides are TGTGCCAGCGGCAGGACAGGGCCTTTCGAGCAGTACTTC.

This clone appeared a few times. The V gene is TRBV28, the J gene TRBJ2-5; perhaps TRBD2 as D (5 bases). V shed 3 bases and J shed 2 bases, with 7 bases lying between them. Germline values: CDR1 MDHEN, CDR2 SYDVKM. This CDR3 is built from 13 residues. CDR3 sequence reads: CASSFGGQETQYF. The CDR3 bases are TGTGCCAGCAGTTTCGGAGGACAAGAGACCCAGTACTTC.

In this sample, this clone turned up a few times. This rearrangement joins TRBV30 to TRBJ1-4, with D possibly being TRBD1 (5 bases). Germline assignment: CDR1 GTSNPN and CDR2 SVGIG (reference sequence). V gave up 3 bases and J gave up 8 bases, with 22 bases separating them. The length of the CDR3 is 16 residues. CDR3 residues: CAWRGYRRGLWEKLFF. The CDR3 nucleotides are TGTGCCTGGAGAGGTTATCGGCGGGGGTTGTGGGAAAAACTGTTTTTT.

V is TRBV4-2 and J is TRBJ2-5; 8 nucleotides agree with TRBD2. CDR1 is LGHNA and CDR2 is YNFKEQ in the germline V gene. The CDR3 is 17 amino acids. With 0 bases clipped from V and 4 bases from J, the junction kept 10 bases outside the gene matches. The CDR3 loop is CASSQEGPGGARETQYF. The CDR3 bases are TGTGCCAGCAGCCAAGAAGGCCCCGGGGGGGCCCGAGAGACCCAGTACTTC.

DNA for the CDR3: TGTGCCAGCAGCCCCCGCCCCCTCTACAATGAGCAGTTCTTC. Amino acids: CASSPRPLYNEQFF. The V call is TRBV5-4, the J call TRBJ2-1; D is undetermined. The CDR3 is 14 amino acids. V lost 4 bases, J lost 3 bases, and 11 bases lay in between. The germline V gene has CDR1 SGHNT and CDR2 YYREEE (reference sequence).

Only a few counts were recorded for this clone. The genes are TRBV28 and TRBJ2-4, with D tentatively TRBD2 (6 bases). Germline-derived CDR1 and CDR2 are MDHEN and SYDVKM. The CDR3 extends over 14 amino acids. Trimming shortened V by 9 bases and J by 7 bases, and 19 bases separated the two germline ends. The CDR3 spells CARLSGGAGNIQYF. CDR3 sequence (DNA): TGTGCCAGGCTTTCCGGGGGTGCTGGGAACATTCAGTACTTC.

This clone was recorded a few times. Other nucleotide sequences in the sample specify the same CDR3. The gene calls are TRBV18 and TRBJ1-1; D gene uncertain. CDR3 length equals 12 residues. V shed 5 bases and J shed 2 bases, with 6 bases lying between them. Germline CDR1 KGHSH, CDR2 LQKENI. CDR3 nucleotide sequence: TGTGCCAGCTCAGGACTCAACACTGAAGCTTTCTTT. Residues: CASSGLNTEAFF.

This clone was counted ten times or more. This chain uses TRBV5-6 with TRBJ2-5; possible D gene TRBD1, 5 bases. Germline CDR1 reads SGHDT; CDR2 reads YYEEEE. The length of the CDR3 is 15 residues. Trimming took off 1 base at V and 1 base at J, with 11 bases between the two ends. CDR3 residues: CASSLFRRAQETQYF. The CDR3 region has the DNA TGTGCCAGCAGCTTGTTCCGCAGGGCCCAAGAGACCCAGTACTTC.

This clone was counted between two and nine times. The chain recombines TRBV7-8 with TRBJ2-5; 7 bases align to TRBD1. Germline V lookup: CDR1 SGHVS, CDR2 FQNEAQ. The CDR3 runs 16 residues. Trimming removed 2 bases from V and 5 bases from J; junction bases left unmatched: 11. CDR3 DNA: TGTGCCAGCAGCTTAACATTTACAGGGGTGGGCGAGACCCAGTACTTC. Amino acid sequence: CASSLTFTGVGETQYF.